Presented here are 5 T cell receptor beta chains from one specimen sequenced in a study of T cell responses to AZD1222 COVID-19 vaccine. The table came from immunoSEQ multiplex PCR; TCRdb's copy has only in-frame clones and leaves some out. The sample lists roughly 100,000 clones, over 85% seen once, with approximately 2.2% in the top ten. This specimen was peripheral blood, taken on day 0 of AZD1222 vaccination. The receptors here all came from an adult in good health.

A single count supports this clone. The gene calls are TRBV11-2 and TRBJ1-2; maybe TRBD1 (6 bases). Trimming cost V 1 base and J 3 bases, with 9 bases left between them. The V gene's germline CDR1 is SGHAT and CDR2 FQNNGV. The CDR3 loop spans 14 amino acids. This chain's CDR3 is CASSLGGGHYGYTF. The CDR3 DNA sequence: TGTGCCAGCAGCTTAGGGGGGGGCCACTATGGCTACACCTTC.

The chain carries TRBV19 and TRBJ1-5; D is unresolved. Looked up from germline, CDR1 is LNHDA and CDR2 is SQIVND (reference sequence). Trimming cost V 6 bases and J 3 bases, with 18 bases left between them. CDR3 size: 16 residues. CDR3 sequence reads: CASRVGGFIANQPQHF. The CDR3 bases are TGTGCCAGTAGAGTCGGAGGGTTTATAGCCAATCAGCCCCAGCATTTT.

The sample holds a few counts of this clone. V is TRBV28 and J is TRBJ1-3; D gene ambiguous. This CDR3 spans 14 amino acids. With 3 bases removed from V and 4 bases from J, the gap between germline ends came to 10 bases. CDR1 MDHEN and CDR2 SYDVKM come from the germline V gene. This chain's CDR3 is CASSFRDLGNTIYF. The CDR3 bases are TGTGCCAGCAGTTTCCGGGATCTCGGAAACACCATATATTTT.

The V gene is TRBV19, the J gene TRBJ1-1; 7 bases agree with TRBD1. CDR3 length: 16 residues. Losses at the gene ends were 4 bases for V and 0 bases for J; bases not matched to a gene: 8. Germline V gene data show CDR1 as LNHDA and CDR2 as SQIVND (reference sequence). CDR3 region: CASSTITGALNTEAFF. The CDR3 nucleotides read TGTGCCAGTAGTACGATTACAGGGGCATTGAACACTGAAGCTTTCTTT.

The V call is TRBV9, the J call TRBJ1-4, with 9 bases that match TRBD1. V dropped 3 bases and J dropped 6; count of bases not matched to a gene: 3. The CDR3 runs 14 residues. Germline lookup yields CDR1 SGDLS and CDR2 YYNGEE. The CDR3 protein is CASSGGTGHEKLFF. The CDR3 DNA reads TGTGCCAGCAGCGGAGGGACAGGGCATGAAAAACTGTTTTTT.